The 27 T cell receptor beta chains below come from one sample, sequenced in a study of shared clonotypes between healthy human individuals. The protocol was immunoSEQ multiplex PCR, while the TCRdb copy is restricted to in-frame clones and leaves out a portion. The data contain 800,000 to 1,200,000 clones, about 84% of them singletons. The sequenced sample was memory CD4+ T cells from PBMCs. The subset here: CD45RA-negative fraction. The source is a man younger than 35 in good health. Some clones in this sample may be carry-over from other donors' samples.

The table lists this clone with a few counts. CDR3 loop: CASSLAGGGVTDTQYF. The CDR3 DNA sequence: TGTGCCAGCAGTTTGGCGGGGGGTGGGGTGACAGATACGCAGTATTTT. The rearrangement uses TRBV27 and TRBJ2-3; 8 nucleotides line up with TRBD2. The CDR3 is 16 residues long. Germline CDR1 MNHEY, CDR2 SMNVEV (reference sequence). V lost 3 bases and J lost 3; bases outside the gene matches: 8.

The chain recombines TRBV5-1 with TRBJ2-5, with 8 bases aligning to TRBD1. CDR1 and CDR2 from the germline V gene are SGHRS and YFSETQ. With V trimmed by 6 bases and J by 5 bases, 9 bases remained unmatched. The CDR3 runs to 14 residues. CDR3 amino acids: CASKPTGQGETQYF. The CDR3 DNA reads as TGCGCCAGCAAACCCACTGGACAGGGTGAGACCCAGTACTTC. The complete variable domain, with remaining parts taken from reference TRBV5-1 and TRBJ2-5, reads KAGVTQTPRYLIKTRGQQVTLSCSPISGHRSVSWYQQTPGQGLQFLFEYFSETQRNKGNFPGRFSGRQFSNSRSEMNVSTLELGDSALYLCASKPTGQGETQYFGPGTRLLVL.

The gene calls are TRBV5-4 and TRBJ2-3; TRBD2 matches 7 bases. The CDR3 is 16 residues long. V shed 1 base and J 0 bases; nucleotides not matched to a gene: 5. CDR1 SGHNT and CDR2 YYREEE come from the germline V gene (reference sequence). The CDR3 sequence is CASSLSLAVSTDTQYF. The CDR3 DNA is TGTGCCAGCAGCTTGTCTCTAGCGGTGAGCACAGATACGCAGTATTTT.

The chain has TRBV5-6 and TRBJ2-2, with D possibly being TRBD2 (6 bases). The V end lost 4 bases, the J end lost 0 bases, and 13 bases lay between the germline ends. The CDR3 covers 16 residues. Per the germline V gene, CDR1 is SGHDT and CDR2 is YYEEEE. CDR3 DNA: TGTGCCAGCAGCCCGGTGGGACTGCCGAACACCGGGGAGCTGTTTTTT. It is translated as CASSPVGLPNTGELFF.

This chain connects TRBV27 to TRBJ2-1, with 7 bases identical to TRBD2. The CDR3 spans 18 residues. In germline, CDR1 is MNHEY, CDR2 SMNVEV (reference sequence). The junction had 21 bases not matched to a gene; V was cut back by 3 bases and J by 10 bases. CDR3 residues: CASSLLAVRAKGGLEQFF. The CDR3 DNA sequence: TGTGCCAGCAGTTTGTTAGCGGTACGAGCTAAGGGAGGGCTCGAGCAGTTCTTC.

The chain joins TRBV5-4 to TRBJ2-5; weak D call: TRBD1 (6 bases). The CDR3 runs to 12 residues. Trimming took 7 bases from V and 0 from J, leaving 7 bases between them. The germline gives CDR1 SGHNT, CDR2 YYREEE (reference sequence). The CDR3: CASYRDQETQYF. CDR3 coding DNA: TGTGCCAGCTACAGGGACCAAGAGACCCAGTACTTC.

This chain uses TRBV9 with TRBJ1-2, with D possibly matching TRBD1 (5 bases). Germline assignment: CDR1 SGDLS and CDR2 YYNGEE. With 3 bases removed from V and 5 bases from J, the gap between germline ends came to 11 bases. The CDR3 consists of 13 residues. As DNA, the CDR3 is TGTGCCAGCAGCGCCGGGACCGCTTATGGCTACACCTTC. The encoded protein is CASSAGTAYGYTF.

This chain links TRBV28 with TRBJ1-5; D is perhaps TRBD1 (6 bases). CDR1 and CDR2 from the germline V gene are MDHEN and SYDVKM. With 3 bases removed from V and 7 bases from J, the gap between germline ends came to 13 bases. The CDR3 covers 14 residues. DNA of the CDR3: TGTGCCAGCAGTTTCATGACAGGAAGGCAGCCCCAGCATTTT. It codes for CASSFMTGRQPQHF.

In DNA form, the CDR3 reads TGTGCCAGCAGCTTGACCCTGACTAGCGGTGAAGAGACCCAGTACTTC. It translates to CASSLTLTSGEETQYF. The rearrangement links TRBV11-3 to TRBJ2-5; 9 nucleotides align to TRBD2. The CDR3 contains 16 residues. After removal of 3 bases from V and 3 bases from J, the junction contained 8 bases not matched to a gene. Germline V gives CDR1 SGHNT, CDR2 YENEEA.

The chain combines TRBV5-6 with TRBJ2-4; D is ambiguous. Looked up from germline, CDR1 is SGHDT and CDR2 is YYEEEE. Deletions cut 5 bases from V and 6 bases from J, with 18 bases between. This CDR3 spans 15 amino acids. This CDR3 reads CASSSTGFAGNIQYF. CDR3 in DNA: TGTGCCAGCAGTTCGACTGGGTTTGCCGGAAACATTCAGTACTTC.

This clone was counted once. The gene calls are TRBV18 and TRBJ2-7, with 12 bases aligning to TRBD1. There are 14 residues in the CDR3. The ends lost 3 bases at V and 9 bases at J; junction bases unmatched: 6. Germline values: CDR1 KGHSH, CDR2 LQKENI. CDR3 DNA sequence: TGTGCCAGCTCACCGGGACAGGGGGCCGTCGGGCAGTACTTC. Protein sequence: CASSPGQGAVGQYF. Full variable domain (rest looked up from reference TRBV18 and TRBJ2-7): NAGVMQNPRHLVRRRGQEARLRCSPMKGHSHVYWYRQLPEEGLKFMVYLQKENIIDESGMPKERFSAEFPKEGPSILRIQQVVRGDSAAYFCASSPGQGAVGQYFGPGTRLTVT.

This rearrangement joins TRBV27 to TRBJ2-7, with D possibly TRBD2 on 6 matching bases. Between the trimmed V and J ends, which lost 3 bases and 2 bases, there was a span of 23 bases. Germline CDR1 and CDR2: MNHEY and SMNVEV (reference sequence). The CDR3 runs 18 residues. This chain's CDR3 is CASSFMGDPGGSPYEQYF. CDR3 DNA sequence: TGTGCCAGCAGTTTTATGGGGGACCCCGGGGGTTCCCCCTACGAGCAGTACTTC.

This sequence joins TRBV6-1 and TRBJ1-5; 9 nucleotides line up with TRBD1. The CDR3 is made up of 14 amino acids. V gave up 5 bases and J gave up 9 bases; unmatched junction bases: 8. Germline V gene data show CDR1 as MNHNS and CDR2 as SASEGT. The CDR3 DNA sequence: TGTGCCAGCAGTACCGGGACAGGGTTAATGCCCCAGCATTTT. Translated, it gives CASSTGTGLMPQHF.

The chain recombines TRBV15 with TRBJ2-5; TRBD1 is a possible D gene (5 bases). From germline, CDR1 is LNHNV and CDR2 YYDKDF (reference sequence). The ends were cut back, 4 bases at V and 2 bases at J, with 8 bases in the middle. The CDR3 contains 13 residues. CDR3: CATSIGVQETQYF. The CDR3, as DNA: TGTGCCACCAGCATAGGGGTACAAGAGACCCAGTACTTC.

This chain links TRBV5-1 with TRBJ2-2, with D unclear. The V gene's germline CDR1 is SGHRS and CDR2 YFSETQ. Deletions cut 0 bases from V and 6 bases from J, with 9 bases between. The CDR3 contains 14 residues. This chain's CDR3 is CASSLDTGPGELFF. The CDR3 DNA sequence: TGCGCCAGCAGCTTGGATACCGGGCCCGGGGAGCTGTTTTTT.

The chain uses TRBV2 and TRBJ1-5; 7 bases map to TRBD1. Trimming took 5 bases from V and 4 from J; bases not matched to a gene: 2. The CDR3 covers 13 residues. Germline V lookup: CDR1 SNHLY, CDR2 FYNNEI. The CDR3 region is CASSKGANQPQHF. CDR3 DNA sequence: TGTGCCAGCAGTAAGGGGGCAAATCAGCCCCAGCATTTT.

The chain carries TRBV5-1 and TRBJ2-7; weak D call: TRBD2 (7 bases). Germline V gene lookup returns CDR1 SGHRS and CDR2 YFSETQ. V was shortened by 4 bases and J by 4 bases, with 18 bases between the two germline ends. The CDR3 covers 15 residues. The CDR3 region has the DNA TGCGCCAGCAGCCCGAGGGGGGGCGCGGGATACGAGCAGTACTTC. It codes for CASSPRGGAGYEQYF. Full variable domain (outside the CDR3, taken from reference TRBV5-1 and TRBJ2-7): KAGVTQTPRYLIKTRGQQVTLSCSPISGHRSVSWYQQTPGQGLQFLFEYFSETQRNKGNFPGRFSGRQFSNSRSEMNVSTLELGDSALYLCASSPRGGAGYEQYFGPGTRLTVT.

The genes are TRBV5-1 and TRBJ1-1; D may be TRBD1 (5 bases). Germline V gives CDR1 SGHRS, CDR2 YFSETQ. V lost 4 bases and J lost 7, with 14 bases in between. This CDR3 is 13 amino acids long. The CDR3 loop reads CASSLRDSGEAFF. CDR3 DNA: TGCGCCAGCAGCCTAAGGGACTCCGGTGAAGCTTTCTTT.

The chain couples TRBV28 to TRBJ1-2, with TRBD1 identical over 7 bases. The CDR3 consists of 14 residues. The V gene end was trimmed by 5 bases and the J gene end by 4 bases; junction bases not matched to a gene: 7. Germline values: CDR1 MDHEN, CDR2 SYDVKM. The CDR3 DNA follows: TGTGCCAGCAGTGAGACAGGGACCCTCTATGGCTACACCTTC. Its translation is CASSETGTLYGYTF.

The rearrangement joins TRBV14 to TRBJ1-1; no reliable D call. This CDR3 comprises 15 residues. Germline-derived CDR1 and CDR2 are SGHDN and FVKESK. V lost 4 bases and J 0 bases, leaving 12 bases between the germline ends. CDR3 region: CASSPDRLLNTEAFF. CDR3 coding DNA: TGTGCCAGCAGCCCAGACCGGCTACTGAACACTGAAGCTTTCTTT.

V gene TRBV7-2 combines with J gene TRBJ1-1; D remains ambiguous. CDR1 and CDR2 (germline): SGHTA, FQGNSA. The CDR3 covers 17 residues. The V and J ends lost 4 bases and 4 bases respectively, with 22 bases between them. The CDR3 loop reads CASSYPFYTRRFTEAFF. In DNA, the CDR3 is TGTGCCAGCAGCTACCCTTTTTATACTAGGAGATTCACTGAAGCTTTCTTT.

J is TRBJ2-7 and V is TRBV11-2; 9 positions agree with TRBD1. The CDR3 spans 15 residues. V gave up 4 bases and J gave up 3 bases; unmatched junction bases: 7. CDR1 and CDR2 (germline): SGHAT, FQNNGV. CDR3 sequence: CASSSLGTGNYEQYF. For the CDR3, the DNA is TGTGCCAGCAGCTCCCTCGGGACAGGGAACTACGAGCAGTACTTC.

The V and J genes are TRBV29-1 and TRBJ1-4; possible D gene TRBD1, 5 bases. This CDR3 is 13 amino acids long. Trimming took 4 bases from V and 8 from J, leaving 14 bases between them. Looked up from germline, CDR1 is SQVTM and CDR2 is ANQGSEA. CDR3 in DNA: TGCAGCGTTGTCCGGGGGTTGGGGGAAAAACTGTTTTTT. This gives the protein CSVVRGLGEKLFF.

The CDR3 is CASRSLAGGEDEQYF. For the CDR3, the DNA is TGTGCCAGCAGGAGTCTAGCGGGAGGTGAGGACGAGCAGTACTTC. The chain carries TRBV6-5 and TRBJ2-7; TRBD2 matches 11 bases. Per the germline V gene, CDR1 is MNHEY and CDR2 is SVGAGI. V lost 6 bases and J lost 5; bases outside the gene matches: 9. CDR3 size: 15 residues.

The chain combines TRBV27 with TRBJ2-1, with TRBD2 identical over 13 bases. Germline CDR1 MNHEY, CDR2 SMNVEV (reference sequence). The CDR3 is 17 amino acids. Trimming removed 6 bases from V and 7 bases from J; junction bases left unmatched: 12. The CDR3 coding sequence is TGTGCCAGCAGCCGCCCCCCTGGACTAGCGGGAGATAATGAGCAGTTCTTC. Translated, it gives CASSRPPGLAGDNEQFF.

This clone came up a few times. The chain is built from TRBV5-1 and TRBJ2-1; no reliable D call. The germline CDR1 and CDR2 sequences are SGHRS and YFSETQ. Trimming left V 5 bases short and J 10 bases short, with 19 bases between. This CDR3 is built from 14 residues. The CDR3: CASSRGGTTLEQFF. The DNA for the CDR3 is TGCGCCAGCAGTCGAGGTGGTACGACACTCGAGCAGTTCTTC. Variable domain in full (rest from reference TRBV5-1 and TRBJ2-1): KAGVTQTPRYLIKTRGQQVTLSCSPISGHRSVSWYQQTPGQGLQFLFEYFSETQRNKGNFPGRFSGRQFSNSRSEMNVSTLELGDSALYLCASSRGGTTLEQFFGPGTRLTVL.

This clone showed up just once. The chain joins TRBV28 to TRBJ2-7; 13 bases are shared with TRBD2. CDR3 size: 15 residues. CDR1 is MDHEN, CDR2 SYDVKM, per germline. The V segment lost 10 bases and the J segment 7 bases; nucleotides outside the gene matches: 13. CDR3 nucleotide sequence: TGTGCCACCACCTCGGGACTAGCGGGACTTTGGGAGCAGTACTTC. Translation: CATTSGLAGLWEQYF.